Following are 21 T cell receptor beta chains from one sample sequenced in a study of preoperative IRX-2 immunotherapy in early breast cancer. The table came from immunoSEQ multiplex PCR; TCRdb's copy has only in-frame clones and leaves some out. Seen here are approximately 26,000 clones, nearly 80% observed once, and the top ten hold less than 2.5%. The treatment was: preoperative locoregional IRX-2 cytokine immunotherapy. The sequences come from lymph node tissue, collected before IRX-2 immunotherapy. These receptor sequences come from a human donor with breast cancer.

The rearrangement uses TRBV14 and TRBJ2-7; D uncertain. The CDR3 sequence is 11 residues long. CDR1 is SGHDN and CDR2 is FVKESK in the germline V gene. Trimming cost V 4 bases and J 3 bases, with 4 bases left between them. CDR3 DNA: TGTGCCAGCAGCCTCTACTACGAGCAGTACTTC. This gives the protein CASSLYYEQYF.

This clone has a handful of counts. The chain links TRBV30 to TRBJ1-2; 12 nucleotides agree with TRBD1. After removal of 3 bases from V and 6 bases from J, the junction contained 8 bases not matched to a gene. The CDR3 consists of 15 residues. Per germline, CDR1 GTSNPN and CDR2 SVGIG (reference sequence). The CDR3 nucleotides are TGTGCCTGGAGAGCCGGGACAGGGGGCGTGAATGGCTACACCTTC. Translating gives CAWRAGTGGVNGYTF.

The V gene is TRBV23-1, the J gene TRBJ2-7, with D hard to call. TRBV23-1 is flagged as an ORF with uncertain function. The CDR3 totals 15 residues. Trimming stripped 6 bases from V and 0 bases from J, with 15 bases between. Written as DNA, the CDR3 is TGCGCCAGCAGCCAAGGTTATACGGGCTCCTACGAGCAGTACTTC. It yields the protein CASSQGYTGSYEQYF.

The chain uses TRBV5-1 and TRBJ2-2; D is possibly TRBD1 (6 bases). Trimming stripped 7 bases from V and 1 base from J, with 17 bases between. Per germline, CDR1 SGHRS and CDR2 YFSETQ. This CDR3 is 16 amino acids long. CDR3: CASFDRDTKNTGELFF. CDR3 coding DNA: TGCGCCAGCTTCGACCGGGACACCAAGAACACCGGGGAGCTGTTTTTT.

The CDR3 spells CASSYSGRGWETQYF. The CDR3 nucleotides are TGTGCCAGCAGTTATAGTGGCAGGGGCTGGGAGACCCAGTACTTC. The rearrangement links TRBV6-8 to TRBJ2-5; weak D call: TRBD1 (6 bases). Germline assignment: CDR1 MNHGY and CDR2 SAAAGT. The V and J ends lost 3 bases and 5 bases respectively, with 16 bases between them. This CDR3 has 15 amino acids.

V usage is TRBV11-3 and J usage is TRBJ2-7; 9 positions agree with TRBD1. With V trimmed by 1 base and J by 2 bases, 3 bases remained unmatched. This CDR3 contains 15 residues. Per germline, CDR1 SGHNT and CDR2 YENEEA. CDR3 bases: TGTGCCAGCAGCTTAGGGGACAGGGCTACCTACGAGCAGTACTTC. The encoded protein is CASSLGDRATYEQYF.

The chain uses TRBV14 and TRBJ1-2; 8 nucleotides match TRBD1. Germline CDR1 is SGHDN and CDR2 is FVKESK. This CDR3 contains 16 residues. V lost 2 bases to trimming and J lost 10 bases; unmatched junction nucleotides: 15. CDR3: CASSQTQGASRADYTF. CDR3 nucleotide sequence: TGTGCCAGCAGCCAAACGCAGGGGGCGAGTCGGGCCGACTACACCTTC.

The chain has TRBV14 and TRBJ1-2; tentative D call: TRBD1 (6 bases). CDR1 and CDR2 from the germline V gene are SGHDN and FVKESK. The CDR3 runs to 15 residues. The V and J ends lost 1 base and 4 bases respectively, with 13 bases between them. CDR3 in amino acids: CASSQVGGPSYGYTF. CDR3 sequence (DNA): TGTGCCAGCAGCCAAGTGGGGGGGCCCTCCTATGGCTACACCTTC.

The chain links TRBV5-1 to TRBJ2-7, with TRBD1 matching 8 bases. This CDR3 region has 14 residues. Germline CDR1 and CDR2: SGHRS and YFSETQ. V lost 4 bases and J lost 2; bases outside the gene matches: 5. The CDR3 nucleotides read TGCGCCAGCAGCAAGACAGGGGATACCTACGAGCAGTACTTC. It is translated as CASSKTGDTYEQYF.

The V and J genes are TRBV23-1 and TRBJ1-4; unclear D gene. TRBV23-1 is designated an ORF whose function remains uncertain. The CDR3 has 17 amino acids. Deletions cut 6 bases from V and 1 base from J, with 18 bases between. CDR3 bases: TGCGCCAGCAGCCAAGCCTCGACCCCGGGAACTAATGAAAAACTGTTTTTT. Translation gives CASSQASTPGTNEKLFF.

The chain links TRBV11-3 to TRBJ2-7; 7 bases map to TRBD1. The V gene end was trimmed by 5 bases and the J gene end by 2 bases; junction bases not matched to a gene: 12. Per the germline V gene, CDR1 is SGHNT and CDR2 is YENEEA. The CDR3 spans 16 residues. CDR3 sequence: CASSISLPGQTYEQYF. The CDR3 nucleotides are TGTGCCAGCAGCATCTCTCTACCGGGACAGACCTACGAGCAGTACTTC. Filled out from reference TRBV11-3 and TRBJ2-7, the complete variable domain reads EAGVVQSPRYKIIEKKQPVAFWCNPISGHNTLYWYLQNLGQGPELLIRYENEEAVDDSQLPKDRFSAERLKGVDSTLKIQPAELGDSAVYLCASSISLPGQTYEQYFGPGTRLTVT.

The J gene is TRBJ1-1, the V gene TRBV19; TRBD1 aligns across 9 bases. Looked up from germline, CDR1 is LNHDA and CDR2 is SQIVND (reference sequence). The J segment lost 0 bases and the V segment lost 8 bases, leaving 1 base of the junction unmatched. CDR3 length: 13 residues. Here the CDR3 DNA reads TGTGCCAGTGGACAGGGGATGAACACTGAAGCTTTCTTT. The encoded protein is CASGQGMNTEAFF.

The V gene is TRBV7-6, the J gene TRBJ1-2, with a possible D match to TRBD1 (5 bases). The CDR3 loop spans 16 amino acids. With 1 base removed from V and 3 bases from J, the gap between germline ends came to 15 bases. Germline CDR1 SGHVS, CDR2 FNYEAQ. The CDR3 loop is CASSLDGPRGYYGYTF. CDR3 DNA: TGTGCCAGCAGCTTAGACGGGCCCCGGGGGTACTATGGCTACACCTTC.

This chain joins TRBV6-8 and TRBJ2-2; 10 nucleotides agree with TRBD1. This CDR3 contains 15 residues. Germline lookup yields CDR1 MNHGY and CDR2 SAAAGT. The junction had 9 bases not matched to a gene; V was cut back by 6 bases and J by 8 bases. CDR3 in DNA: TGTGCCAGCAGCGACCGGGACAGGGGACCTGGGGAGCTGTTTTTT. It is translated as CASSDRDRGPGELFF.

The rearrangement joins TRBV6-8 to TRBJ2-3, with 11 bases fitting TRBD2. This CDR3 is 16 amino acids long. CDR1 is MNHGY and CDR2 is SAAAGT in the germline V gene. V lost 10 bases, J lost 2 bases, and 11 bases stayed unmatched. The CDR3 bases are TGTGCCATCAGAGGTGGGACTAGCGGCTCCACAGATACGCAGTATTTT. Translating it yields CAIRGGTSGSTDTQYF.

V and J are TRBV14 and TRBJ1-3; D possibly corresponds to TRBD1 (5 bases). Trimming pared 0 bases from V and 1 base from J, leaving 10 bases between. This CDR3 has 16 amino acids. Germline CDR1 is SGHDN and CDR2 is FVKESK. CDR3 residues: CASSQDLKGSGNTIYF. The CDR3 bases are TGTGCCAGCAGCCAAGATTTAAAGGGGTCTGGAAACACCATATATTTT.

This chain connects TRBV19 to TRBJ1-5; D not certain. CDR3 size: 12 residues. The germline V gene encodes CDR1 LNHDA and CDR2 SQIVND (reference sequence). Trimming removed 6 bases from V and 11 bases from J, with 14 bases in between. CDR3 loop: CASSPPTSAQHF. The CDR3 coding sequence is TGTGCCAGTAGCCCCCCAACAAGTGCCCAGCATTTT.

The chain carries TRBV11-3 and TRBJ2-4; 7 bases line up with TRBD1. V lost 5 bases and J lost 0; bases outside the gene matches: 10. Germline values: CDR1 SGHNT, CDR2 YENEEA. This CDR3 is built from 17 residues. CDR3 in amino acids: CASSNRGFEGAKNIQYF. CDR3 DNA sequence: TGTGCCAGCAGCAACAGGGGTTTCGAGGGAGCCAAAAACATTCAGTACTTC.

The rearrangement uses TRBV28 and TRBJ2-1, with D perhaps matching TRBD1 (6 bases). Germline-derived CDR1 and CDR2 are MDHEN and SYDVKM. Deletions cut 6 bases from V and 3 bases from J, with 9 bases between. CDR3 length: 13 amino acids. CDR3 amino acids: CASRGDIYNEQFF. In DNA, the CDR3 is TGTGCCAGCAGGGGGGACATCTACAATGAGCAGTTCTTC. The full variable domain, with the rest looked up from reference TRBV28 and TRBJ2-1, is DVKVTQSSRYLVKRTGEKVFLECVQDMDHENMFWYRQDPGLGLRLIYFSYDVKMKEKGDIPEGYSVSREKKERFSLILESASTNQTSMYLCASRGDIYNEQFFGPGTRLTVL.

The J gene is TRBJ2-7, the V gene TRBV6-8, with D perhaps matching TRBD1 or TRBD2 (5 bases each). Looked up from germline, CDR1 is MNHGY and CDR2 is SAAAGT. The CDR3 sequence is 14 residues long. V was trimmed by 7 bases and J by 1 base, leaving 14 bases between them. CDR3 loop: CASKREGRSYEQYF. The CDR3, as DNA: TGTGCCAGCAAAAGAGAGGGGCGATCCTACGAGCAGTACTTC.

The chain carries TRBV1 and TRBJ1-6; the table's D call, TRBD1, has no DNA check behind it. TRBV1 is listed as a pseudogene. The CDR3 is made up of 16 amino acids. This CDR3 reads CASSQELGLKNSPLHF. In DNA form, the CDR3 reads TGCGCCAGCAGCCAAGAATTGGGGCTAAAGAATTCACCCCTCCACTTT.